These 19 T cell receptor beta chains came from one sample sequenced in a study of T cell responses to AZD1222 COVID-19 vaccine. Data came from immunoSEQ multiplex PCR; TCRdb stores just in-frame clones and leaves some out. The sample includes 120,000 or so clones, roughly 82% seen only once; the top ten take about 28%. The sample consisted of peripheral blood, taken 28 days after the second AZD1222 dose. All receptors derive from an adult who received the AZD1222 COVID-19 vaccine.

The chain is built from TRBV15 and TRBJ1-4; D is ambiguous. Germline values: CDR1 LNHNV, CDR2 YYDKDF (reference sequence). V was clipped by 3 bases and J by 0 bases, with 14 bases between them. The CDR3 consists of 17 residues. The CDR3 DNA follows: TGTGCCACCAGCAGCCCCGGGGAAACCTCAACTAATGAAAAACTGTTTTTT. It yields the protein CATSSPGETSTNEKLFF.

The chain recombines TRBV3-1 (or the pseudogene TRBV3-2) with TRBJ1-2; 8 positions agree with TRBD1. CDR1 is LGHDT and CDR2 is YNNKEL in the germline V gene (reference sequence). The CDR3 runs to 15 residues. The V gene end was trimmed by 4 bases and the J gene end by 5 bases; junction bases not matched to a gene: 9. Here the CDR3 DNA reads TGTGCCAGCAGCCTTAACCAGGGGGCTGGATATGGCTACACCTTC. Its translation: CASSLNQGAGYGYTF.

This sequence joins TRBV7-2 and TRBJ1-1, with a weak D call TRBD1 (5 bases). Deletions cut 1 base from V and 1 base from J, with 10 bases between. Germline V gene lookup returns CDR1 SGHTA and CDR2 FQGNSA. CDR3 length equals 15 residues. CDR3 protein: CASSLGLGTNTEAFF. In DNA, the CDR3 is TGTGCCAGCAGCTTAGGATTAGGGACGAACACTGAAGCTTTCTTT.

The table lists this clone with a count of one. The J gene is TRBJ1-6, the V gene TRBV4-2; D gene unclear. V lost 1 base to trimming and J lost 5 bases, with 15 bases between them. The CDR3 is 17 amino acids. In germline, CDR1 is LGHNA, CDR2 YNFKEQ. The CDR3 is CASSQGMAETDNSPLHF. Written as DNA, the CDR3 is TGTGCCAGCAGCCAAGGCATGGCGGAGACTGATAATTCACCCCTCCACTTT.

The gene calls are TRBV19 and TRBJ1-2; D is possibly TRBD1 (6 bases). The length of the CDR3 is 14 residues. Germline V gene sequence: CDR1 LNHDA, CDR2 SQIVND (reference sequence). V lost 6 bases and J lost 4, with 15 bases in between. CDR3 protein: CASRRRDKVYGYTF. The CDR3 nucleotides read TGTGCCAGTAGGCGGCGGGACAAAGTCTATGGCTACACCTTC.

CDR3 sequence: CATSRDRKVEAFF. The DNA of the CDR3 is TGTGCCACCAGCAGAGATCGAAAAGTTGAAGCTTTCTTT. The rearrangement links TRBV15 to TRBJ1-1; no reliable D call. Trimming pared 0 bases from V and 7 bases from J, leaving 9 bases between. CDR3 length equals 13 residues. CDR1 and CDR2 from the germline V gene are LNHNV and YYDKDF (reference sequence).

This chain links TRBV9 with TRBJ2-1; 11 bases line up with TRBD2. CDR1 and CDR2 (germline): SGDLS, YYNGEE. The length of the CDR3 is 15 residues. J lost 7 bases, V lost 0 bases, and 3 bases had no gene match. The CDR3 region is CASSVGASGGNEQFF. CDR3 DNA: TGTGCCAGCAGCGTAGGTGCTAGCGGGGGGAATGAGCAGTTCTTC.

This chain joins TRBV2 and TRBJ2-7; 7 bases map to TRBD1. The CDR3 is 17 amino acids. The J segment lost 6 bases and the V segment lost 3 bases, leaving 17 bases of the junction unmatched. The germline CDR1 and CDR2 sequences are SNHLY and FYNNEI. The CDR3 region is CASSDPAKGALFAEQYF. CDR3 nucleotides: TGTGCCAGCAGTGACCCAGCGAAGGGGGCCTTATTTGCCGAGCAGTACTTC.

The chain combines TRBV5-1 with TRBJ1-1, with D possibly being TRBD1 (6 bases). This CDR3 has 15 residues. Germline CDR1 SGHRS, CDR2 YFSETQ. V gave up 4 bases and J gave up 5 bases, with 18 bases separating them. CDR3 coding DNA: TGCGCCAGCAGCCTGTTATCGACAGGCGGGACTGAAGCTTTCTTT. Encoded protein: CASSLLSTGGTEAFF.

This chain joins TRBV4-1 and TRBJ1-2, with D possibly matching TRBD1 (5 bases). Trimming pared 0 bases from V and 4 bases from J, leaving 12 bases between. Germline values: CDR1 MGHRA, CDR2 YSYEKL. The CDR3 consists of 15 residues. The DNA for the CDR3 is TGCGCCAGCAGCCAAGATGATGGGGGGACCTATGGCTACACCTTC. It yields the protein CASSQDDGGTYGYTF.

This chain joins TRBV9 and TRBJ1-2, with a possible D match to TRBD1 (5 bases). The CDR3 runs 14 residues. V was shortened by 4 bases and J by 0 bases, with 10 bases between the two germline ends. The germline gives CDR1 SGDLS, CDR2 YYNGEE. The CDR3 region is CASSRQGANYGYTF. The CDR3 DNA reads as TGTGCCAGCAGCCGGCAGGGAGCTAACTATGGCTACACCTTC. Combining the CDR3 with reference TRBV9 and TRBJ1-2 gives the whole variable domain DSGVTQTPKHLITATGQRVTLRCSPRSGDLSVYWYQQSLDQGLQFLIQYYNGEERAKGNILERFSAQQFPDLHSELNLSSLELGDSALYFCASSRQGANYGYTFGSGTRLTVV.

The genes are TRBV18 and TRBJ1-4; D not resolved. With 8 bases removed from V and 3 bases from J, the gap between germline ends came to 13 bases. CDR1 is KGHSH and CDR2 is LQKENI in the germline V gene. This CDR3 contains 14 residues. The chain's CDR3 is CASHGMAANEKLFF. The CDR3 nucleotides read TGTGCCAGCCATGGAATGGCGGCTAATGAAAAACTGTTTTTT.

J is TRBJ1-2 and V is TRBV9; unclear D gene. Germline V CDR1 and CDR2: SGDLS, YYNGEE. V lost 0 bases, J lost 3 bases, and 12 bases lay in between. This CDR3 contains 15 residues. CDR3 nucleotide sequence: TGTGCCAGCAGCGTAGCAGGCTCTTCAGACTATGGCTACACCTTC. As protein: CASSVAGSSDYGYTF.

The chain has TRBV6-5 and TRBJ1-2; no clear D gene. Trimming removed 8 bases from V and 6 bases from J, with 16 bases in between. Germline values: CDR1 MNHEY, CDR2 SVGAGI. This CDR3 has 13 amino acids. CDR3 in amino acids: CASFRGDGDGYTF. The CDR3 DNA follows: TGTGCCAGCTTCCGAGGTGACGGCGATGGCTACACCTTC.

The rearrangement joins TRBV18 to TRBJ2-7; 8 nucleotides match TRBD2. V was pared by 0 bases and J by 2 bases, with 0 bases of the junction left unmatched. Germline V gives CDR1 KGHSH, CDR2 LQKENI. This CDR3 spans 14 amino acids. The CDR3 coding sequence is TGTGCCAGCTCACCACCGGGACTAGCCTACGAGCAGTACTTC. This translates into CASSPPGLAYEQYF.

V is TRBV3-1 (or the pseudogene TRBV3-2) and J is TRBJ2-5, with 7 bases that match TRBD2. Unmatched junction bases numbered 7, after V lost 1 base and J lost 2 bases. This CDR3 is 16 amino acids long. Per germline, CDR1 LGHDT and CDR2 YNNKEL (reference sequence). CDR3 nucleotide sequence: TGTGCCAGCAGCCAAGGCACGTCTAGCGGTCAAGAGACCCAGTACTTC. This codes for CASSQGTSSGQETQYF.

The chain couples TRBV23-1 to TRBJ2-2; D remains ambiguous. TRBV23-1 is an open reading frame whose function is uncertain. CDR3 length: 14 amino acids. Trimming left V 5 bases short and J 2 bases short, with 9 bases between. The CDR3 is CASSDRINTGELFF. CDR3 sequence (DNA): TGCGCCAGCAGTGATAGAATTAACACCGGGGAGCTGTTTTTT.

The V gene is TRBV5-8, the J gene TRBJ2-3; tentatively, D is TRBD1 (5 bases). CDR1 and CDR2 (germline): SGHTS, YDEGEE. Trimming left V 3 bases short and J 12 bases short, with 14 bases between. This CDR3 has 12 amino acids. The CDR3 protein is CASSSHRLTQYF. CDR3 DNA: TGTGCCAGCAGCTCCCACAGGCTCACACAGTATTTT.

This chain joins TRBV15 and TRBJ1-5; the match to TRBD1 covers 10 bases. This CDR3 is 15 amino acids long. With 3 bases clipped from V and 10 bases from J, the junction kept 9 bases outside the gene matches. Germline-derived CDR1 and CDR2 are LNHNV and YYDKDF (reference sequence). CDR3 loop: CATSRGRQGASPQHF. CDR3 DNA sequence: TGTGCCACCAGCAGGGGGCGACAGGGGGCAAGCCCCCAGCATTTT.